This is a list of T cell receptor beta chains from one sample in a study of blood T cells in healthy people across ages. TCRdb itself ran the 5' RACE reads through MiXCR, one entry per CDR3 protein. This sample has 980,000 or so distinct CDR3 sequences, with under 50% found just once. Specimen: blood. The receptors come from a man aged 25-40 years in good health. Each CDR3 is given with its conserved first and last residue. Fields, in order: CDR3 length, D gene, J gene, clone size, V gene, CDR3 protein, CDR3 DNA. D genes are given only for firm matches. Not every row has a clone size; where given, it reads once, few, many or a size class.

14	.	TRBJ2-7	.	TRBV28	CASSHPSKGYEQYF	TGTGCCAGCAGCCACCCCTCTAAGGGCTACGAGCAGTACTTC
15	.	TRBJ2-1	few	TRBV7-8	CASSDRDGVGNEQFF	TGTGCCAGCAGCGACCGGGACGGGGTTGGAAATGAGCAGTTCTTC
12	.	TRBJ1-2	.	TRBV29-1	CSGKGIGYGYTF	TGCAGCGGTAAAGGGATCGGGTATGGCTACACCTTC
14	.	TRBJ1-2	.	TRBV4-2	CASSQADGGEGYTF	TGTGCCAGCAGCCAAGCGGACGGAGGAGAGGGCTACACCTTC
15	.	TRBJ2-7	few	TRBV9	CASSVGGTRADEQYF	TGTGCCAGCAGCGTAGGTGGGACAAGGGCGGACGAGCAGTACTTC
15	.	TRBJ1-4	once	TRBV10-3	CAISESREINEKLFF	TGTGCCATCAGTGAGTCAAGAGAGATTAATGAAAAACTGTTTTTT
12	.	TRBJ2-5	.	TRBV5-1	CASSVQQGTQYF	TGCGCCAGCAGCGTACAACAAGGGACCCAGTACTTC
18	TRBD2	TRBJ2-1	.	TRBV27	CASSRRGSGGATYNEQFF	TGTGCCAGCAGTCGTAGGGGTAGCGGGGGGGCGACCTACAATGAGCAGTTCTTC
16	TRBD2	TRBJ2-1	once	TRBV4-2	CASSQELAGGLNEQFF	TGTGCCAGCAGCCAAGAACTAGCGGGGGGCCTGAATGAGCAGTTCTTC
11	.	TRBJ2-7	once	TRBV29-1	CSVVHRGEQYF	TGCAGCGTTGTTCACCGGGGCGAGCAGTACTTC
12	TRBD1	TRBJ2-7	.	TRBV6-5	CASSYSGTGVYF	TGTGCCAGCAGTTACTCCGGGACAGGGGTGTACTTC
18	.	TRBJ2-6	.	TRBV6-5	CASSYNQGKVSGANVLTF	TGTGCCAGCAGTTATAACCAGGGGAAGGTATCTGGGGCCAACGTCCTGACTTTC
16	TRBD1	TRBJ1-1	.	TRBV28	CASSFRPGGPNTEAFF	TGTGCCAGCAGTTTTAGGCCAGGGGGCCCTAACACTGAAGCTTTCTTT
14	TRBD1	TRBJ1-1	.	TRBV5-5	CASSLQGAVTEAFF	TGTGCCAGCAGCTTACAGGGGGCGGTTACTGAAGCTTTCTTT
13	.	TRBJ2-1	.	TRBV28	CASSPGQPYEQFF	TGTGCCAGCAGTCCCGGACAGCCCTACGAGCAGTTCTTC
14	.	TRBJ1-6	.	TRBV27	CASSLVQGDSPLHF	TGTGCCAGCAGTTTGGTACAGGGTGATTCACCCCTCCACTTT
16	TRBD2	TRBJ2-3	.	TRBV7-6	CASNSDIAGGTDTQYF	TGTGCCAGCAACTCAGACATAGCGGGGGGCACAGATACGCAGTATTTT
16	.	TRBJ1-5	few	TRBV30	CAWSVGQIPSNQPQHF	TGTGCCTGGAGTGTGGGACAAATCCCTAGCAATCAGCCCCAGCATTTT
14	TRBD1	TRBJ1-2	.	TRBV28	CASTRGIPNYGYTF	TGTGCCAGCACCAGGGGGATTCCTAACTATGGCTACACCTTC
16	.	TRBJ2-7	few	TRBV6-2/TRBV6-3	CASSPEGQGKSYEQYF	TGTGCCAGCAGTCCCGAAGGGCAGGGAAAATCCTACGAGCAGTACTTC
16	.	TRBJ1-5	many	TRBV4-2	CASSQETGTTGQPQHF	TGTGCCAGCAGCCAAGAAACCGGTACCACAGGTCAGCCCCAGCATTTT
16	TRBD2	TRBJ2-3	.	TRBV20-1	CSARVIAGGPADTQYF	TGCAGTGCTAGAGTTATAGCGGGAGGCCCCGCAGATACGCAGTATTTT
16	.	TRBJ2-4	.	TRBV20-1	CSAPLAGRVESDIQYF	TGCAGTGCCCCACTAGCAGGGAGAGTTGAGTCGGACATTCAGTACTTC
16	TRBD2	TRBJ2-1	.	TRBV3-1	CASSQVPSGGAREQFF	TGTGCCAGCAGCCAAGTTCCTAGCGGGGGGGCCCGGGAGCAGTTCTTC
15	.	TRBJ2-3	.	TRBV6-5	CASSETGRSTDTQYF	TGTGCCAGCAGTGAGACAGGGAGGAGCACAGATACGCAGTATTTT
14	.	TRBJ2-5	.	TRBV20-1	CTAPRATNQETQYF	TGCACAGCTCCTCGTGCCACCAACCAAGAGACCCAGTACTTC
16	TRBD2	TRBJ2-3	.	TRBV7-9	CASSPPGGRDTDAQYF	TGTGCCAGCAGCCCCCCGGGGGGGCGAGACACAGATGCGCAGTATTTT
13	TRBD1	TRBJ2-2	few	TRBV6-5	CATRTGKLGELFF	TGTGCCACCCGGACAGGGAAACTCGGGGAGCTGTTTTTT
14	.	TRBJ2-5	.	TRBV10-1	CASSETGWGETQYF	TGCGCCAGCAGTGAGACAGGGTGGGGAGAGACCCAGTACTTC
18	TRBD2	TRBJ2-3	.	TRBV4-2	CASSQEKSGAGVWDTQYF	TGTGCCAGCAGCCAAGAGAAAAGCGGAGCGGGGGTCTGGGATACGCAGTATTTT
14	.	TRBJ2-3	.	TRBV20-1	CSARWTAHPDTQYF	TGCAGTGCGAGATGGACGGCTCACCCAGATACGCAGTATTTT
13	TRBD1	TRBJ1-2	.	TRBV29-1	CSAGTGGVYGYTF	TGCAGCGCTGGGACAGGGGGAGTCTATGGCTACACCTTC
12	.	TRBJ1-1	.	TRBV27	CASTTVGSEAFF	TGTGCCAGCACCACTGTAGGTTCCGAAGCTTTCTTT
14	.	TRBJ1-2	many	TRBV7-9	CASSLGTEYYGYTF	TGTGCCAGCAGCCTCGGGACGGAGTACTATGGCTACACCTTC
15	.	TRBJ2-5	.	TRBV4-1	CASSQVAGTLEEQYF	TGCGCCAGCAGCCAAGTCGCGGGGACCTTGGAAGAGCAGTACTTC
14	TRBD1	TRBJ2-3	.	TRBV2	CAGPRDRVWDTQYF	TGTGCCGGTCCGAGGGACAGGGTTTGGGATACGCAGTATTTT
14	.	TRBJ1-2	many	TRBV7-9	CASSLDPGTGGYTF	TGTGCCAGCAGCTTAGACCCAGGCACTGGGGGCTACACCTTC
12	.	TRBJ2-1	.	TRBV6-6	CASSNFDNEQFF	TGTGCCAGCAGCAACTTCGACAATGAGCAGTTCTTC
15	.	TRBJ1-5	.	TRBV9	CASSPRGLGTQPQHF	TGTGCCAGCAGCCCCCGAGGGTTGGGCACGCAGCCCCAGCATTTT
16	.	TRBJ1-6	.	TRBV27	CASKKSVPAYNSPLHF	TGTGCCAGCAAGAAATCCGTCCCTGCCTATAATTCACCCCTCCACTTT
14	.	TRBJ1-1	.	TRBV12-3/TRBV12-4	CASSAGRGYTEAFF	TGTGCCAGCAGTGCAGGACGGGGATACACTGAAGCTTTCTTT
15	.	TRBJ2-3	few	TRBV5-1	CASSSLQEGTDTQYF	TGCGCCAGCAGTTCGCTCCAGGAGGGCACAGATACGCAGTATTTT
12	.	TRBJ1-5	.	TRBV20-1	CSARWGTEPQHF	TGCAGTGCTAGATGGGGGACGGAGCCCCAGCATTTT
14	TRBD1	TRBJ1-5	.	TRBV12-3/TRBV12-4	CASSIDRALQPQHF	TGTGCCAGCAGTATAGACAGGGCTTTGCAGCCCCAGCATTTT
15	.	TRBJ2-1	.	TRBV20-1	CSARDAGMTYNEQFF	TGCAGTGCTAGAGATGCGGGAATGACCTACAATGAGCAGTTCTTC
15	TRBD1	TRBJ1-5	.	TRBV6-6	CASSTRTGVVQPQHF	TGTGCCAGCAGTACTCGGACAGGGGTGGTACAGCCCCAGCATTTT
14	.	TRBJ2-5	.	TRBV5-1	CASSETQGLETQYF	TGCGCCAGCAGCGAAACCCAGGGTTTGGAGACCCAGTACTTC
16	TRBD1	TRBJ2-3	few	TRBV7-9	CASSPVRQGVTDTQYF	TGTGCCAGCAGCCCGGTGAGACAGGGGGTCACAGATACGCAGTATTTT
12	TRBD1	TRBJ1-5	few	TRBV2	CASSGGQLAQHF	TGTGCCAGCAGCGGGGGACAGCTGGCCCAGCATTTT
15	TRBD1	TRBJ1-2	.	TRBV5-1	CASSLQGQANYGYTF	TGCGCCAGCAGCTTACAGGGACAGGCTAACTATGGCTACACCTTC
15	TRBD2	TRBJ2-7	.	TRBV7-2	CASSLDSGLAYEQYF	TGTGCCAGCAGCTTAGATTCGGGACTAGCGTACGAGCAGTACTTC